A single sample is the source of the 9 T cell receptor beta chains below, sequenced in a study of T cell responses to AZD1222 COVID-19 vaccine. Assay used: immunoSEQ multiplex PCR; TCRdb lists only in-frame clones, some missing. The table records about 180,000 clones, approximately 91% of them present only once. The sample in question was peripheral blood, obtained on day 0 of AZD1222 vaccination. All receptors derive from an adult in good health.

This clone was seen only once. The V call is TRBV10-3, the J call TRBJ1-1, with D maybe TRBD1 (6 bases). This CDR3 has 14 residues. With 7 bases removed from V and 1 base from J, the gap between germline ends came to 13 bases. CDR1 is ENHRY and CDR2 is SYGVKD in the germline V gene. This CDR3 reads CAITERGQNTEAFF. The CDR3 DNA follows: TGTGCCATCACCGAAAGGGGACAGAACACTGAAGCTTTCTTT.

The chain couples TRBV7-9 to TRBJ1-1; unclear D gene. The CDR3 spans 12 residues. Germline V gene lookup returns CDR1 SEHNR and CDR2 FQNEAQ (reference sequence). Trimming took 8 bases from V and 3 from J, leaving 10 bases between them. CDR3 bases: TGTGCCAGCGATAGCCCCTACACTGAAGCTTTCTTT. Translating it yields CASDSPYTEAFF.

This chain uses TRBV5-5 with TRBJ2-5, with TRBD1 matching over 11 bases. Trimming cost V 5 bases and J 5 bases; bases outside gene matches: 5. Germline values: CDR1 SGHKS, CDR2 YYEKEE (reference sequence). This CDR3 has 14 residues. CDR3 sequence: CASRRTGGAETQYF. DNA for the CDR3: TGTGCCAGCAGGCGGACAGGGGGCGCGGAGACCCAGTACTTC.

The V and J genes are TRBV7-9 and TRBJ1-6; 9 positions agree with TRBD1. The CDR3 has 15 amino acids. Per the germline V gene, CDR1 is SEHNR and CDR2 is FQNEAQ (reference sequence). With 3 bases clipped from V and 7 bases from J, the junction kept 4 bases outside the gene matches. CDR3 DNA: TGTGCCAGCAGCTTGACAGGGGGAATCAATTCACCCCTCCACTTT. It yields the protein CASSLTGGINSPLHF.

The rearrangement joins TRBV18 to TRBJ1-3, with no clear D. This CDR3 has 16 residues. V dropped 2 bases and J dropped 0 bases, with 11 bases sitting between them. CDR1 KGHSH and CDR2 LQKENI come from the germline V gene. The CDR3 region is CASSPRAPFSGNTIYF. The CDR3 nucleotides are TGTGCCAGCTCACCAAGGGCCCCATTCTCTGGAAACACCATATATTTT.

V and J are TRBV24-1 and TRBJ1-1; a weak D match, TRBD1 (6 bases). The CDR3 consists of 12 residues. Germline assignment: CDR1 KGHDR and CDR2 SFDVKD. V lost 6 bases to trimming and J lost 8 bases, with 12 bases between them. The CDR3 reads CATSKETGEAFF. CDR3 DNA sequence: TGTGCCACCAGTAAAGAGACAGGAGAAGCTTTCTTT.

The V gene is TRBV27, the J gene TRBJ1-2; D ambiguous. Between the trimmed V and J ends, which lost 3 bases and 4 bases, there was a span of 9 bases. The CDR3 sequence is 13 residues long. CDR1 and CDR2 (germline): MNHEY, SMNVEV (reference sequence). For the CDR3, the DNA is TGTGCCAGCAGTTTTGAAGGGTTCTATGGCTACACCTTC. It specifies CASSFEGFYGYTF.

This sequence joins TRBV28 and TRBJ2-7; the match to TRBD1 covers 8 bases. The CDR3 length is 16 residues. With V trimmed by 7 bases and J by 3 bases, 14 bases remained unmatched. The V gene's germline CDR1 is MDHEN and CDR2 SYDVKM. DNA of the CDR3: TGTGCCAGCACCGACTCCTTCGACAGGGGAGGCTACGAGCAGTACTTC. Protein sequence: CASTDSFDRGGYEQYF.

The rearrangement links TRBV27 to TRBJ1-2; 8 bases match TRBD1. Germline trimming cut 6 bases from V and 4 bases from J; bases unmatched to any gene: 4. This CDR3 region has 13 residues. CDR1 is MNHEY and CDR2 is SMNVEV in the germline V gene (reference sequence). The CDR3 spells CASSEGQGYGYTF. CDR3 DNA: TGTGCCAGCAGCGAAGGACAGGGCTATGGCTACACCTTC.